This T cell receptor (beta chain) was profiled in a study of blood T cell repertoires in COVID-19. Per the study methods: Reference gene primer amplification gave nucleated cell count estimates. Measured with immunoSEQ multiplex PCR; TCRdb has only the in-frame clones, and not every one. The DNA was the basis for D and trimming; V, J and clone size are from that table. The repertoire holds about 200,000 clones, with approximately 90% as singletons. Trimming at V came to 6 bases and at J to 7 bases, leaving 9 bases not matched to a gene. The CDR3 sequence is 15 residues long. CDR1 is WSHSY and CDR2 is SAAADI in the germline V gene.

The TCR originated in an older man with acute or convalescent COVID-19. J is TRBJ1-4 and V is TRBV10-2; 9 bases line up with TRBD1. The material sequenced was peripheral blood. Here the CDR3 reads CASRSDRGIGEKLFF. In DNA, the CDR3 is TGCGCCAGCAGATCGGACAGGGGCATTGGTGAAAAACTGTTTTTT.